The T cell receptor (beta chain) under discussion was sequenced for a study of cytomegalovirus exposure and HLA in healthy donors. Study summary: A prior analysis found 117 million unique TCR beta sequences from some 190 million T cells. The Caucasian-associated ancestry cluster held less than 85% of approximately 400 genotyped donors.

The PCR had 60 Vbeta and 13 Jbeta primers. Per the original methods: Approximately 10 million shared chains were among some 75 million unique TCR beta chains counted in a later analysis. TCRdb's copy holds only in-frame clones and misses some; the assay was immunoSEQ multiplex PCR. V, J and clone size derive from that table, while D and trimming were established from the DNA sequence. The data contain roughly 160,000 clones, 75% to 85% of them singletons. This CDR3 comprises 15 residues. Germline V CDR1 and CDR2: GTSNPN, SVGIG (reference sequence). Trimming left V 3 bases short and J 7 bases short, with 21 bases between.

The chain recombines TRBV30 with TRBJ1-1; possible D gene TRBD1, 6 bases. Specimen: PBMCs. This receptor was taken from a man aged 25-45 years in good health and CMV-seronegative. DNA of the CDR3: TGTGCCTGGAGCCCACCAGGGGCGAGTAGGGTTGAAGCTTTCTTT. This translates into CAWSPPGASRVEAFF.